This is a list of T cell receptor beta chains from one sample in a study of Graves' ophthalmopathy and Graves' hyperthyroidism. TCRdb passed the multiplex PCR reads through MiXCR, listing each CDR3 protein once. The table shows about 40,000 distinct CDR3 sequences, with about 50% occurring only once. Specimen: peripheral blood. The receptor source for this set is an adult man with Graves' ophthalmopathy. CDR3s include the opening cysteine and the closing phenylalanine or tryptophan. Fields, in order: V gene, CDR3 protein.

TRBV2 CASSETPPDTYEQYF
TRBV19 CASSIGTNSNQPQHF
TRBV4-3 CASSQGGGGLGEKLFF
TRBV18 CASSRGQGYEQYF
TRBV20-1 CSAHKSIEQFF
TRBV6-5 CASSYRFMNTEAFF
TRBV9 CASSVDAGGINEQYF
TRBV6-5 CASSYSGLAGSYNEQFF
TRBV29-1 CSVPFRVAIFLCANYGYTF
TRBV7-3 CASSLPSGGFNEQYF
TRBV20-1 CSASGEGDYNEQFF
TRBV20-1 CSASQGDTEAFF
TRBV7-9 CASERSGHEQFF
TRBV15 CATSEGKGETQYF
TRBV12-3/TRBV12-4 CASRIGVRETQYF
TRBV7-9 CASNPQGNTEAFF